This record looks at one T cell receptor (beta chain) sequence and its context. A much larger clone is a single base away; this may be a read error. Via MiXCR, TCRdb re-called the PCR reads, giving one row per CDR3 protein. The data show about 640,000 distinct CDR3 sequences, 15% to 20% seen once. This specimen comes from a study of molecular identifiers for immune sequencing clone quantification. The CDR3 is 14 residues long. CDR1 is MGHRA, CDR2 YSYEKL, per germline. The sequence came from a human donor in good health. Some libraries in this study had Jurkat cell RNA spiked in. What was sequenced was naive CD8+ T cells from blood, with Jurkat cell RNA spiked in. Regarding subset: FACS-sorted CD8+CD4-CCR7+CD45RA+ naive T cells. The chain recombines TRBV4-1 with TRBJ2-7, with D possibly being TRBD1 (6 bases). CDR3 sequence (DNA): TGCGCCAGCGGCCACAGGGATGTGCCGGCCGAGCAGTACTTC. It codes for CASGHRDVPAEQYF.